This T cell receptor (beta chain) is drawn from a study of OX40 agonist ivuxolimab in advanced cancers. Across the whole study: Patients received intravenous ivuxolimab every 2 weeks at 0.01 to 10 mg/kg.

Data came from immunoSEQ multiplex PCR; TCRdb stores just in-frame clones and leaves some out. In the table there are tens of thousands of clones, around 73% of which are singletons. Drawing of blood for sampling happened at baseline, at cycle 4 day 1, and at cycle 7 day 1. The material sequenced was CD4+ or CD8+ T cells sorted from blood, taken in a trial of the OX40 agonist ivuxolimab. The receptor was derived from an adult with an advanced solid tumor such as melanoma, head and neck, liver or kidney cancer.

CDR3 sequence: CASSLTLGDRNYEQYF. In DNA, the CDR3 is TGTGCCAGCAGTTTAACTCTGGGGGACAGGAATTACGAGCAGTACTTC. The chain employs TRBV27 and TRBJ2-7; 8 bases agree with TRBD1. V gave up 2 bases and J gave up 4 bases; unmatched junction bases: 10. The CDR3 spans 16 residues. Germline CDR1 MNHEY, CDR2 SMNVEV (reference sequence).